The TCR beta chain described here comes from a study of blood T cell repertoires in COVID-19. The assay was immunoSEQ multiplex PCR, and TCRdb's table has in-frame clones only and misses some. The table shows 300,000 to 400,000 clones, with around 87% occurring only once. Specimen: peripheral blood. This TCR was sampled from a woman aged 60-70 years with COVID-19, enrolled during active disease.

CDR3 nucleotides: TGTGCCACCAGCGTAAGGACAGCCTCTAACTATGGCTACACCTTC. Amino acid sequence: CATSVRTASNYGYTF. The rearrangement joins TRBV15 to TRBJ1-2, with D perhaps matching TRBD1 (6 bases). Per germline, CDR1 LNHNV and CDR2 YYDKDF (reference sequence). V was cut by 5 bases and J by 0 bases, with 13 bases left in between. The CDR3 is made up of 15 amino acids. Drawing the rest from reference TRBV15 and TRBJ1-2, the complete variable domain is DAMVIQNPRYQVTQFGKPVTLSCSQTLNHNVMYWYQQKSSQAPKLLFHYYDKDFNNEADTPDNFQSRRPNTSFCFLDIRSPGLGDTAMYLCATSVRTASNYGYTFGSGTRLTVV.